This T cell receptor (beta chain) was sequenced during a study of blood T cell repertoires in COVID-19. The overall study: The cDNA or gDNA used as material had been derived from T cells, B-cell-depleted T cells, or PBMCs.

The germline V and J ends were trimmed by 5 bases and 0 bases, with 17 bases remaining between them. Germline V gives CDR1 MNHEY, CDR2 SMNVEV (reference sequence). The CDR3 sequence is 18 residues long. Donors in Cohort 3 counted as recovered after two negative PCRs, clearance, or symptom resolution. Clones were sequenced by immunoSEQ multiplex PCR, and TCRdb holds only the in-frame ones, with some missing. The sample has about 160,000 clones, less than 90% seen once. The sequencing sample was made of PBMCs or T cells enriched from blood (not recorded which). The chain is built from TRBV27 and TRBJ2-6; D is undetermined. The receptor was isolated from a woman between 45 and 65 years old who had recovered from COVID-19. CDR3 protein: CASSPRPVGFSGANVLTF. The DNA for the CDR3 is TGTGCCAGCAGTCCAAGGCCCGTCGGGTTCTCTGGGGCCAACGTCCTGACTTTC.